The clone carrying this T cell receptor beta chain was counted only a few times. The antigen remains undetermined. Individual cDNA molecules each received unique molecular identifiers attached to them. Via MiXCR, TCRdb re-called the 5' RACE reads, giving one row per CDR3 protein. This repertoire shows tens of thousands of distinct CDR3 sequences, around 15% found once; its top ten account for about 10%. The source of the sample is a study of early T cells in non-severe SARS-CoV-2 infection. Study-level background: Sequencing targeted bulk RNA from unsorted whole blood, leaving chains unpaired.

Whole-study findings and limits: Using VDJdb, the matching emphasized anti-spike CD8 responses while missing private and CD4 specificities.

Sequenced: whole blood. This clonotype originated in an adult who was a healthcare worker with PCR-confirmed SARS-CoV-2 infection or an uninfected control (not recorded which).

The CDR3: CASNRESSYNSPLHF. CDR3 in DNA: TGTGCCAGCAACCGGGAGAGCTCCTATAATTCACCCCTCCACTTT. The chain combines TRBV11-2 with TRBJ1-6; no clear D. The CDR3 is 15 amino acids. Trimming took 7 bases from V and 0 from J, leaving 10 bases between them. Germline CDR1 is SGHAT and CDR2 is FQNNGV.